This TCR beta chain is drawn from a study of blood T cell repertoires in COVID-19. Study-wide context: PBMCs, B-cell-depleted T cells, or T cells provided the cDNA or gDNA that made up the material.

CDR3 length equals 14 residues. After removal of 3 bases from V and 9 bases from J, the junction contained 3 bases not matched to a gene. The germline gives CDR1 SGHDT, CDR2 YYEEEE. The repertoire was sequenced with immunoSEQ multiplex PCR; TCRdb's copy has only in-frame clones and lacks some. The data hold over 70,000 clones, with 85% observed a single time. The rearrangement joins TRBV5-6 to TRBJ1-6, with 10 nucleotides matching TRBD1. The origin of this receptor is a man between 60 and 75 years old with COVID-19, enrolled during active disease. The sample was peripheral blood. The DNA for the CDR3 is TGTGCCAGCAGCTACCGGGACAGGGGTTCACCCCTCCACTTT. Its protein is CASSYRDRGSPLHF.